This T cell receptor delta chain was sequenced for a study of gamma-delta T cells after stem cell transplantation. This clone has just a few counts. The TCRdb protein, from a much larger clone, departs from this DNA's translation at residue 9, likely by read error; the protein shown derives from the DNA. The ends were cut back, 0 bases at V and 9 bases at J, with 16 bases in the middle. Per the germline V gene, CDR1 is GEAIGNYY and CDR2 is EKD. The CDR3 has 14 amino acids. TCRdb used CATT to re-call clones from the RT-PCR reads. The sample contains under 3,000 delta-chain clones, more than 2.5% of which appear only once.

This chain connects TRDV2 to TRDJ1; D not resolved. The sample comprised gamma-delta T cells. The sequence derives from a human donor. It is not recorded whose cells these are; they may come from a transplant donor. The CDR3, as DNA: TGTGCCTGTGACACCGTGGGCTCTTCAGGGGAACTCATCTTT. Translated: CACDTVGSSGELIF.